The entry that follows covers one T cell receptor beta chain sequence. Its cognate antigen is unknown. V trimming: 5 bases; J trimming: 5 bases; junction bases outside the gene matches: 9. CDR3 length: 15 residues. The germline gives CDR1 MNHEY, CDR2 SVGEGT. Recipients boosted at about 4 weeks or about 12 weeks are pooled. TCRdb's copy holds only in-frame clones and misses some; the assay was immunoSEQ multiplex PCR. The sample lists 110,000 to 150,000 clones, 92% occurring once. The data derive from a study of T cell responses to AZD1222 COVID-19 vaccine. Broader study findings: Most donors were white British and more were female, and clonal diversity was possibly underestimated. With dominance at 160-218 and 743-854, vaccine-associated CD4 TCRs spanned spike. Repertoire sampling occurred only after the peak T cell response.

The sequence came from an adult who received the AZD1222 COVID-19 vaccine. The chain carries TRBV6-2 or TRBV6-3 and TRBJ1-1; 9 bases fit TRBD1. The material sequenced was peripheral blood, taken 28 days after the second AZD1222 dose. The CDR3, as DNA: TGTGCCAGCAGTCGTCATACAGGGGGCAAGACTGAAGCTTTCTTT. Translating it yields CASSRHTGGKTEAFF.